The 5 T cell receptor beta chains presented below share a single source sample, sequenced in a study of shared clonotypes between healthy human individuals. Sequencing used immunoSEQ multiplex PCR; TCRdb keeps in-frame clones, though not all of them. This repertoire shows about 2 million clones, about 95% found once; its top ten account for 0.1% to 0.15%. The specimen sequenced was naive CD4+ T cells sorted from blood. This sample's subset: CD45RA+ positively selected. All receptors derive from a man aged 18 to 29 in good health.

J is TRBJ2-1 and V is TRBV4-3; 7 bases are shared with TRBD1. The germline gives CDR1 LGHNA, CDR2 YSLEER. V was pared by 0 bases and J by 7 bases, with 9 bases of the junction left unmatched. This CDR3 spans 16 amino acids. The CDR3 region is CASSQEAGQVANEQFF. DNA of the CDR3: TGCGCCAGCAGCCAAGAGGCCGGACAGGTAGCTAATGAGCAGTTCTTC.

The count of this clone is one. The chain is built from TRBV2 and TRBJ1-6; no definite D call. Trimming removed 4 bases at V and 8 bases at J, with 9 bases between. The length of the CDR3 is 13 residues. CDR1 and CDR2 (germline): SNHLY, FYNNEI. CDR3 sequence (DNA): TGTGCCAGCAGTGCGCTCGCAGATTCACCCCTCCACTTT. Translated, it gives CASSALADSPLHF.

Comment on this clone: Other DNA sequences in the same sample also yield this CDR3. This chain connects TRBV10-3 to TRBJ2-5; the D gene is possibly TRBD2 (5 bases). V lost 3 bases, J lost 5 bases, and 10 bases lay in between. Germline V CDR1 and CDR2: ENHRY, SYGVKD. The CDR3 sequence is 13 residues long. The CDR3 DNA reads as TGTGCCATCAGTGACCTAGCTGGGGAGACCCAGTACTTC. Translated: CAISDLAGETQYF.

The rearrangement uses TRBV9 and TRBJ2-5; 14 nucleotides match TRBD2. This CDR3 is built from 16 residues. Looked up from germline, CDR1 is SGDLS and CDR2 is YYNGEE. V gave up 4 bases and J gave up 5 bases; unmatched junction bases: 7. As DNA, the CDR3 is TGTGCCAGCAGCACCGGGACTAGCGGGAGTTGGGAGACCCAGTACTTC. As protein: CASSTGTSGSWETQYF.

The V and J genes are TRBV5-1 and TRBJ2-4; TRBD2 matches at 9 bases. The length of the CDR3 is 14 residues. CDR1 is SGHRS, CDR2 YFSETQ, per germline. J was trimmed by 3 bases and V by 4 bases; bases with no gene match: 2. The CDR3 sequence is CASSLAGRKNIQYF. The CDR3, as DNA: TGCGCCAGCAGCCTAGCGGGGCGCAAAAACATTCAGTACTTC.